The TCR beta chain described here comes from a study of T cells in Graves' hyperthyroidism and ophthalmopathy. About the study: Staff took peripheral blood when the initial diagnosis was made, before any treatment began. Study observations and caveats: For ophthalmopathy, model prediction preceded onset by a median about six months. Separating ophthalmopathy from stable hyperthyroidism was achieved by a 13 V-J model.

The blood sample predates any ophthalmopathy symptoms, coming from first hyperthyroidism diagnosis. Note on this clonotype: Its matching antigen is unknown.

TCR beta CDR3 regions were amplified from RNA transcripts. TCR CDR3 regions were first amplified by RT-PCR with HTBI primers. TCRdb called the multiplex PCR reads again in MiXCR, with one record for every CDR3 protein. The sample carries around 300,000 distinct CDR3 sequences, approximately 14% recorded once. The sequenced sample was blood. This sequence was found in a woman aged 45-65 years with Graves' hyperthyroidism that later progressed to Graves' ophthalmopathy.

The CDR3 protein is CSASTERGKYF. The CDR3 DNA is TGCAGTGCTAGTACTGAGCGGGGAAAGTACTTC. This sequence joins TRBV20-1 and TRBJ2-4; TRBD2 aligns across 7 bases. The germline V gene encodes CDR1 DFQATT and CDR2 SNEGSKA (reference sequence). This CDR3 comprises 11 residues. Germline trimming cut 3 bases from V and 14 bases from J; bases unmatched to any gene: 7.